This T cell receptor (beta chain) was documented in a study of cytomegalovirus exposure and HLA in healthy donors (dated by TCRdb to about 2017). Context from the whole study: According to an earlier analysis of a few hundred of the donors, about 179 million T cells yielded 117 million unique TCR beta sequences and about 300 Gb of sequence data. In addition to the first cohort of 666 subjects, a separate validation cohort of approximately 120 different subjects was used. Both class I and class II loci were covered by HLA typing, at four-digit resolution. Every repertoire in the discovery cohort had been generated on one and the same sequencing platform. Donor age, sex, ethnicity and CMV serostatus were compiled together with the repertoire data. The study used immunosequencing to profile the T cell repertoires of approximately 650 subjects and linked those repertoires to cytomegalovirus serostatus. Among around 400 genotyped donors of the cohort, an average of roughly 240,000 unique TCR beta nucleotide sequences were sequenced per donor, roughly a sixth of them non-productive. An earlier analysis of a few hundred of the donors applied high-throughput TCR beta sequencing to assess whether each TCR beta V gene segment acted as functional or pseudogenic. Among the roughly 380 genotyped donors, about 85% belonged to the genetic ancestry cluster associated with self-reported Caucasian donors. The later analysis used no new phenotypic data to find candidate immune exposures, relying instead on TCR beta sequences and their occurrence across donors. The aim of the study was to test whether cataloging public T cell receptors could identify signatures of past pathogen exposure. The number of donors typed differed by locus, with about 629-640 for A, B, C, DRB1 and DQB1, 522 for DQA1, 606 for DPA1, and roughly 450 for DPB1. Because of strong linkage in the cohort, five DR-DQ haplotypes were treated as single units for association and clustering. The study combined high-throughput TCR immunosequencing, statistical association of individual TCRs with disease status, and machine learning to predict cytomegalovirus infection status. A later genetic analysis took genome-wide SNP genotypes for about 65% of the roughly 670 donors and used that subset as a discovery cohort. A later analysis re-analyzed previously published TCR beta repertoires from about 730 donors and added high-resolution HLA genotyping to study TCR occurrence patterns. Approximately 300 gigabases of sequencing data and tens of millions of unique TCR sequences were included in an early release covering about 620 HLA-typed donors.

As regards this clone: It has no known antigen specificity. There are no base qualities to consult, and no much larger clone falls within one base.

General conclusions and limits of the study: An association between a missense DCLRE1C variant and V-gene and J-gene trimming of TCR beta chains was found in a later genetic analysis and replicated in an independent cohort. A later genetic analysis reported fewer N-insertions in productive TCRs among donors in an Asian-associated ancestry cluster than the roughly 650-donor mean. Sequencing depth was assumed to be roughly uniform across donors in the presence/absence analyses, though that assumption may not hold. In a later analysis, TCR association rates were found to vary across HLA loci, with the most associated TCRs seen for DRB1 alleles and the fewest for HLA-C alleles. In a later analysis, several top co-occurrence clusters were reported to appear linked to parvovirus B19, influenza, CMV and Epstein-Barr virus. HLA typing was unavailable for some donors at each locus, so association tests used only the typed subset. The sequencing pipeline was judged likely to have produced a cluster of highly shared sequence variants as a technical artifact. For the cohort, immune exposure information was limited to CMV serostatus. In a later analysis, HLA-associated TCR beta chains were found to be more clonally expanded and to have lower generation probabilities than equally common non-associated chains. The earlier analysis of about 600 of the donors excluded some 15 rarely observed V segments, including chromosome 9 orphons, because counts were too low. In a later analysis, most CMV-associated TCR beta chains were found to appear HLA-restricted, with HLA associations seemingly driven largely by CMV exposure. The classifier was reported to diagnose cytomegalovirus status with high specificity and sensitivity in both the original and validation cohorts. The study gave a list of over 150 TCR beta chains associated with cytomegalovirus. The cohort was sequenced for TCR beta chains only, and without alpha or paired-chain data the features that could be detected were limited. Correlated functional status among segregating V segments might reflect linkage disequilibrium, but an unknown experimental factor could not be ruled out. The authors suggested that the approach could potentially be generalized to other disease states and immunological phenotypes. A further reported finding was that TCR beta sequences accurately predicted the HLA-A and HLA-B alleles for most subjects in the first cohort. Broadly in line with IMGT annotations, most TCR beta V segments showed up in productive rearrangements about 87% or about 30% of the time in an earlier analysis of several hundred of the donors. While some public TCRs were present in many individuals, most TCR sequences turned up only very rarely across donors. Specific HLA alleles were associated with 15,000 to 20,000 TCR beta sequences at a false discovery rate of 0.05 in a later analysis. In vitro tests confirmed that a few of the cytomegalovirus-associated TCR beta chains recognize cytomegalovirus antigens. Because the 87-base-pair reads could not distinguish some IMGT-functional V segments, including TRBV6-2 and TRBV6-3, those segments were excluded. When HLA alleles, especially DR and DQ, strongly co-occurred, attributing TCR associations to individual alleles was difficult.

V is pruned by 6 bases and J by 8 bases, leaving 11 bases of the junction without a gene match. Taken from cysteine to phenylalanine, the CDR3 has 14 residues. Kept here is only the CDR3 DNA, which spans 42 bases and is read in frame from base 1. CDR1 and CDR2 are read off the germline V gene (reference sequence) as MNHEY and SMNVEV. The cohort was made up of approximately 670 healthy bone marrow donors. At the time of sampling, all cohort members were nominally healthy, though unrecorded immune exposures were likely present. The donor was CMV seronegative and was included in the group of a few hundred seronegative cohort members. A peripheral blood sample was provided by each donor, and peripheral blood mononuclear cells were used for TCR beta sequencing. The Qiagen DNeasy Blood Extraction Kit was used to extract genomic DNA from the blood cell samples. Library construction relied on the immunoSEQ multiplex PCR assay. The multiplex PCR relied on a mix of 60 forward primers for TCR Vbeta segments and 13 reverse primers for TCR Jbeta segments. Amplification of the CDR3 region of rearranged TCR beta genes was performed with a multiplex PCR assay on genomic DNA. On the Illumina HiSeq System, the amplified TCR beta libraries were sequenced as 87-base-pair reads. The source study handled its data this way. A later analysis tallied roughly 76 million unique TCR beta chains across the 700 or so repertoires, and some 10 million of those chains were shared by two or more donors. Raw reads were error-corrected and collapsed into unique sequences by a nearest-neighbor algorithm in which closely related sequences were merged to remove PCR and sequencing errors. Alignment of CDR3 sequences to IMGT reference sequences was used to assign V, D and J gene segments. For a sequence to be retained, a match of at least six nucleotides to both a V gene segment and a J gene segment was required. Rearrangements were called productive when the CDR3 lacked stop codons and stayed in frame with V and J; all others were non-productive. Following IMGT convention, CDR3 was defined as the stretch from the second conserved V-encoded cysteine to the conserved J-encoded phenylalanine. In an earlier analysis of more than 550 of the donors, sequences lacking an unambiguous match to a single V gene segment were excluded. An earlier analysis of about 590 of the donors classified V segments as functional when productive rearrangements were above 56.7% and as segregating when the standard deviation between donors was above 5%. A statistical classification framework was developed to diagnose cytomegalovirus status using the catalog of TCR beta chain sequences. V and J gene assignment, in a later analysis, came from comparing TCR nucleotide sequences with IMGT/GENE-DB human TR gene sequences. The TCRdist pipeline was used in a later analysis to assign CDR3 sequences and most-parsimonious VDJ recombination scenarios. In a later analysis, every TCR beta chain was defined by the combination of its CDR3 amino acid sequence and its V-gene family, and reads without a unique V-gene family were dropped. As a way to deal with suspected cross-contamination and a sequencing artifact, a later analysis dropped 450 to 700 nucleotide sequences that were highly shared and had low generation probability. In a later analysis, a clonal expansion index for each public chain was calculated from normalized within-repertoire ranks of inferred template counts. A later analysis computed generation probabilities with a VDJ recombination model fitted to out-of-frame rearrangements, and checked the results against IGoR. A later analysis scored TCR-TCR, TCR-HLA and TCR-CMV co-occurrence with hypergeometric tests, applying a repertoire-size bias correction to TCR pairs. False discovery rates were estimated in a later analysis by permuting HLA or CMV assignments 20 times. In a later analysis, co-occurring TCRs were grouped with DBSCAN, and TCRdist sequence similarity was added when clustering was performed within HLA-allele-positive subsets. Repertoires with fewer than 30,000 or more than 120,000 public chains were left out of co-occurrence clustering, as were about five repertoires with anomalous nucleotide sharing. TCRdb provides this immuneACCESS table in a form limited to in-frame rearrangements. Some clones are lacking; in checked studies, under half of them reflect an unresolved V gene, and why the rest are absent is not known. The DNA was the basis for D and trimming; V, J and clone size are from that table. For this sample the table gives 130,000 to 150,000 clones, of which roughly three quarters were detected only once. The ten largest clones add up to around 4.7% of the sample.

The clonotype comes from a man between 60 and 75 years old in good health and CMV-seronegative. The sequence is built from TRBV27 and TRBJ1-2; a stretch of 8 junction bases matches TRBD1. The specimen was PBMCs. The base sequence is TGTGCCAGCAGACACGGGACAGGCCCCCCGGGCTACACCTTC. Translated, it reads CASRHGTGPPGYTF.